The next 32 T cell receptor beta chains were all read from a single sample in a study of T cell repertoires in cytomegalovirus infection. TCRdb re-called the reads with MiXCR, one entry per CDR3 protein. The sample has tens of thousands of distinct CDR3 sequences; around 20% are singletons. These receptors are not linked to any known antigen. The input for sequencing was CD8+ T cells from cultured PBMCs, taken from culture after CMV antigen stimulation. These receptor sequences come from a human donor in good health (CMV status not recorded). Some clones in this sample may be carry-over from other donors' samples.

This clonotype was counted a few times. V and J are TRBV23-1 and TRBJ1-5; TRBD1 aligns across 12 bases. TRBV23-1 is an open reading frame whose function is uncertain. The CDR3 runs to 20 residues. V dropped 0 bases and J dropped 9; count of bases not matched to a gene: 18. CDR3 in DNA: TGCGCCAGCAGTCAATCGATCGGGACAGGGGGCTTTAGGTCCTATCGGCCCCAGCATTTT. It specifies CASSQSIGTGGFRSYRPQHF.

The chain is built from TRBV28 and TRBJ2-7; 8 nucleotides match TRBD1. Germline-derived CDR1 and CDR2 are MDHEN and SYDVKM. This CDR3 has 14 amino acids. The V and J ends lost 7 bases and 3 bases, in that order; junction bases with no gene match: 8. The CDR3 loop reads CASTLGGQGYEQYF. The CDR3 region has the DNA TGTGCCAGCACCTTGGGTGGACAGGGCTACGAGCAGTACTTC.

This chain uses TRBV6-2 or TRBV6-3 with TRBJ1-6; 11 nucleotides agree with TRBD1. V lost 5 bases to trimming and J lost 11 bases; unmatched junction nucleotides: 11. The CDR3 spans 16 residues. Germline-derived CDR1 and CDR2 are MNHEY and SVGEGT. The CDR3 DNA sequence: TGTGCCAGCAGTACTCTGGACAGGGGGCGTATTCCACCCCTCCACTTT. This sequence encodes CASSTLDRGRIPPLHF.

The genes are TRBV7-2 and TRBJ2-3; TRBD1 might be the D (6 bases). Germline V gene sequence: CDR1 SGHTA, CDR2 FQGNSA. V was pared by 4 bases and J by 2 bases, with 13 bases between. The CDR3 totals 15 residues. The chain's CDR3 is CASSSWTAYTDTQYF. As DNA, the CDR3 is TGTGCCAGCAGCTCATGGACAGCGTACACAGATACGCAGTATTTT.

CDR3 DNA sequence: TGCAGCGTCCCCTACGGGGGGGGAAGGTACAATGAGCAGTTCTTC. Protein sequence: CSVPYGGGRYNEQFF. The rearrangement links TRBV29-1 to TRBJ2-1; 8 bases map to TRBD2. Germline loops: CDR1 SQVTM, CDR2 ANQGSEA. V lost 6 bases and J lost 4; bases outside the gene matches: 11. The CDR3 has 15 residues.

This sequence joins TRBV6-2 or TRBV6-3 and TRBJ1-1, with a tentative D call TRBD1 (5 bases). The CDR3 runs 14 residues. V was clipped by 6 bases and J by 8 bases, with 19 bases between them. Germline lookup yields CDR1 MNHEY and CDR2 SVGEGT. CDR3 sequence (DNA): TGTGCCAGCAGGGGACTTCAAAATACAAAAGAAGCTTTCTTT. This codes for CASRGLQNTKEAFF.

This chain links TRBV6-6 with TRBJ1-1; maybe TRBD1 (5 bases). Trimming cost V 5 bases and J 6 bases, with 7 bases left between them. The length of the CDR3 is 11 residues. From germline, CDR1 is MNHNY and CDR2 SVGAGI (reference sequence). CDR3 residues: CASSGDSEAFF. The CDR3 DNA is TGTGCCAGCAGTGGGGACTCTGAAGCTTTCTTT.

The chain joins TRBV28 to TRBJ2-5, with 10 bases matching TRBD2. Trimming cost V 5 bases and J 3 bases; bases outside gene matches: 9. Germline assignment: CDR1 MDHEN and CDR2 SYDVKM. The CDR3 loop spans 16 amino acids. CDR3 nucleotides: TGTGCCAGCAGTGCGACCTGGCTAGCGGGGGAAGAGACCCAGTACTTC. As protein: CASSATWLAGEETQYF.

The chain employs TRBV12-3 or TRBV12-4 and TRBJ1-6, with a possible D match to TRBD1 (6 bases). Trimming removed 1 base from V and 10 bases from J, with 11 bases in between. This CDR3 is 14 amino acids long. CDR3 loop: CASSLGGAGSPLHF. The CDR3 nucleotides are TGTGCCAGCAGTTTAGGGGGGGCCGGGTCACCCCTCCACTTT.

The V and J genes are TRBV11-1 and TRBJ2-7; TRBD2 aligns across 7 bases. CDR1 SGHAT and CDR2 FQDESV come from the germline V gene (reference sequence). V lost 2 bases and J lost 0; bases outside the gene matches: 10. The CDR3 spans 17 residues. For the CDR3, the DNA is TGTGCCAGCAGCTTACGGGGCGGAGCGGGGTCCTCCTACGAGCAGTACTTC. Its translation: CASSLRGGAGSSYEQYF.

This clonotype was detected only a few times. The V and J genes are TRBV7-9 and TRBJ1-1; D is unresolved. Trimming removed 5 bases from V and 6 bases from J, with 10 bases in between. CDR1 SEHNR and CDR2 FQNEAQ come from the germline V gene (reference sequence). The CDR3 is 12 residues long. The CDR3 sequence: CASSPPGAEAFF. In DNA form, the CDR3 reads TGTGCCAGCAGCCCCCCTGGGGCTGAAGCTTTCTTT.

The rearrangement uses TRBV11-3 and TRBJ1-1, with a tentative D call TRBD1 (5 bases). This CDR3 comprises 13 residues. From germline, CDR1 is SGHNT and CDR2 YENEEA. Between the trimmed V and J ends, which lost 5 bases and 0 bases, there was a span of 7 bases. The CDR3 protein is CASSGQMNTEAFF. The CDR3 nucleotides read TGTGCCAGCAGCGGACAAATGAACACTGAAGCTTTCTTT. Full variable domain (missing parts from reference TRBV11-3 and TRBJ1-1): EAGVVQSPRYKIIEKKQPVAFWCNPISGHNTLYWYLQNLGQGPELLIRYENEEAVDDSQLPKDRFSAERLKGVDSTLKIQPAELGDSAVYLCASSGQMNTEAFFGQGTRLTVV.

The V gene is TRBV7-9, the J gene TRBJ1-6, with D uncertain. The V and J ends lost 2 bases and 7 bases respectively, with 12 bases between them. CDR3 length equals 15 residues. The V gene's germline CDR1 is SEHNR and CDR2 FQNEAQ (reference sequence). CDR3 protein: CASSLISGGNSPLHF. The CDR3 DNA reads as TGTGCCAGCAGCTTAATTTCCGGAGGAAATTCACCCCTCCACTTT.

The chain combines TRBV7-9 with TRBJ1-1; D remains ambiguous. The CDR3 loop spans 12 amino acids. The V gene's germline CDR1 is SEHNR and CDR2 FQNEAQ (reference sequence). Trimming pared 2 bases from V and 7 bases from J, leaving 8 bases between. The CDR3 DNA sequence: TGTGCCAGCAGCTTACTCAGGAGTGAAGCTTTCTTT. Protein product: CASSLLRSEAFF.

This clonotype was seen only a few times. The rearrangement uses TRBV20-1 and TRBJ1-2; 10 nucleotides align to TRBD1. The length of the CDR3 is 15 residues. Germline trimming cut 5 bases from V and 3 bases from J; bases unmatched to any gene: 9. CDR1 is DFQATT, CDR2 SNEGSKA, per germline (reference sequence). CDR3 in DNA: TGCAGTGCTTGGGACAGGGGTTTTGCTTACTATGGCTACACCTTC. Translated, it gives CSAWDRGFAYYGYTF.

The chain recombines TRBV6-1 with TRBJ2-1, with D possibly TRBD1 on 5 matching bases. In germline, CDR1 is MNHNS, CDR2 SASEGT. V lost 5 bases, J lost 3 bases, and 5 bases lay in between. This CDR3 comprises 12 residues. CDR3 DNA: TGTGCCAGCAGTACAGGCTACAATGAGCAGTTCTTC. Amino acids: CASSTGYNEQFF.

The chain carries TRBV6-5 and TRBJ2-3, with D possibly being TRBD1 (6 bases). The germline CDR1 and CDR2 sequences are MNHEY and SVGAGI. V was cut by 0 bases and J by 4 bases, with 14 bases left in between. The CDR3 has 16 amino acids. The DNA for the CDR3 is TGTGCCAGCAGTTACTCGAGTTGGGGGCCTTCAGATACGCAGTATTTT. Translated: CASSYSSWGPSDTQYF.

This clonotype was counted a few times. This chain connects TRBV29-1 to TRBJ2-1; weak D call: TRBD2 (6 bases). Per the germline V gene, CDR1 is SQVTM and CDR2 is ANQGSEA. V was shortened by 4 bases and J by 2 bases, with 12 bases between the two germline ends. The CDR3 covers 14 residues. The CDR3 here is CSVVEGFTYNEQFF. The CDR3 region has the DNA TGCAGCGTTGTGGAGGGTTTCACCTACAATGAGCAGTTCTTC.

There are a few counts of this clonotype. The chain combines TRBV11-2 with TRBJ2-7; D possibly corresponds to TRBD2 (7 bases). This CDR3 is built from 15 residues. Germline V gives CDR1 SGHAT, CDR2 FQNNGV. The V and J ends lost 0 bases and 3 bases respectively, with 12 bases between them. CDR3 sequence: CASSLEGGGFYEQYF. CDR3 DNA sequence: TGTGCCAGCAGCTTAGAAGGCGGGGGCTTCTACGAGCAGTACTTC.

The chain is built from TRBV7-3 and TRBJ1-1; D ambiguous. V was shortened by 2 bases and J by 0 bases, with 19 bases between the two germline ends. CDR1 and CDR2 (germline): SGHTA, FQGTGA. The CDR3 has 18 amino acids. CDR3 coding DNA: TGTGCCAGCAGCTTAGACGGTAATCTGGGTGCGGTGAACACTGAAGCTTTCTTT. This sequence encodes CASSLDGNLGAVNTEAFF.

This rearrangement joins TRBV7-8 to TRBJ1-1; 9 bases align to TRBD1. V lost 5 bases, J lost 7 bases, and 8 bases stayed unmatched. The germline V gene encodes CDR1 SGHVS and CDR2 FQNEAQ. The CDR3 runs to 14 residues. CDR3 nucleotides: TGTGCCAGCAGCCCCGGGACAGGGCTGAGTGAAGCTTTCTTT. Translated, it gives CASSPGTGLSEAFF.

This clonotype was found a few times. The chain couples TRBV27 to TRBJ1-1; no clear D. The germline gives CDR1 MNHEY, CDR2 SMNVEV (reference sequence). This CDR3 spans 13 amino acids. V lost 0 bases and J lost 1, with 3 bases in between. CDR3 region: CASSLSANTEAFF. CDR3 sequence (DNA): TGTGCCAGCAGTTTATCAGCGAACACTGAAGCTTTCTTT.

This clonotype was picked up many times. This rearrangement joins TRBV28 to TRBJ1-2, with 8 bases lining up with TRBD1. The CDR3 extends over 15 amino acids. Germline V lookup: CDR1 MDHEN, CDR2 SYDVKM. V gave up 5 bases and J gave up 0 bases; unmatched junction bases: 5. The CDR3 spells CASSLLTGANYGYTF. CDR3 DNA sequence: TGTGCCAGCAGTCTACTGACAGGGGCTAACTATGGCTACACCTTC.

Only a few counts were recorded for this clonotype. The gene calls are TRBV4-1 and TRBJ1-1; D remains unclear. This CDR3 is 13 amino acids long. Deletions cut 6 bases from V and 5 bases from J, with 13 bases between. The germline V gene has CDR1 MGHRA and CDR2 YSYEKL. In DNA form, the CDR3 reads TGCGCCAGCAGTCAGGTCATTGGAACTGAAGCTTTCTTT. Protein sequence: CASSQVIGTEAFF.

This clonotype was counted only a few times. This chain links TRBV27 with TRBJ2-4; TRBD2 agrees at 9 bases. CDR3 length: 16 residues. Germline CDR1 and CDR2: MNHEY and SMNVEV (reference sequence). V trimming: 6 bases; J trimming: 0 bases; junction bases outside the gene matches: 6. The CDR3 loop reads CASSPSSGVAKNIQYF. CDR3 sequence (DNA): TGTGCCAGCAGCCCCTCTAGCGGGGTAGCCAAAAACATTCAGTACTTC.

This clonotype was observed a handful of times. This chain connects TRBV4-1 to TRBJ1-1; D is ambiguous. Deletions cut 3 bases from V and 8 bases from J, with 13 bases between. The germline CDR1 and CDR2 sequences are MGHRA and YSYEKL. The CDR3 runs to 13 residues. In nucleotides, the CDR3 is TGCGCCAGCAGCCATACGGCAGATAGAGAAGCTTTCTTT. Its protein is CASSHTADREAFF.

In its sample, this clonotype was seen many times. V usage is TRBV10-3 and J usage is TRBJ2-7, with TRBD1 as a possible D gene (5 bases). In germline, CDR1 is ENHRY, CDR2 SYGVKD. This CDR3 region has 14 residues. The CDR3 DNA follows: TGTGCTTATAGGGGAACAGGCCCCTCCTACGAGCAGTACTTC. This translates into CAYRGTGPSYEQYF.

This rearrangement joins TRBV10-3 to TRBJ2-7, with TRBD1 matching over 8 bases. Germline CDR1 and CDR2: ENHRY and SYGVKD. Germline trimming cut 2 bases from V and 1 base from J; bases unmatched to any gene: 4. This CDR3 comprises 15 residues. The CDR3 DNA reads TGTGCCATCAGTGAGAAACAGGGGGAGTCCTACGAGCAGTACTTC. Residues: CAISEKQGESYEQYF.

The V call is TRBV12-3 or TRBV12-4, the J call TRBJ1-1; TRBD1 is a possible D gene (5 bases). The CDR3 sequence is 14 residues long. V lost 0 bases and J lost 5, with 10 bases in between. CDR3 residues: CASSLARGSTEAFF. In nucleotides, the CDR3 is TGTGCCAGCAGTTTAGCGCGGGGGAGTACTGAAGCTTTCTTT.

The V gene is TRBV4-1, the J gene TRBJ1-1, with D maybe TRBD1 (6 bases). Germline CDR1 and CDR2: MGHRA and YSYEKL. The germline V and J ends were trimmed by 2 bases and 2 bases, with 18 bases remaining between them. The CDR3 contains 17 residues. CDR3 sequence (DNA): TGCGCCAGCAGCCAAAGGACCGTGGAACAGGGCAACACTGAAGCTTTCTTT. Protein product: CASSQRTVEQGNTEAFF.

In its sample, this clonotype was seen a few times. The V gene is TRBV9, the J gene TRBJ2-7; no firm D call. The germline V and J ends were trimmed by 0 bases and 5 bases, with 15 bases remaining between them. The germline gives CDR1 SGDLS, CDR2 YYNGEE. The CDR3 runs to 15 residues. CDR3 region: CASSVATASMDEQYF. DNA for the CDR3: TGTGCCAGCAGCGTAGCCACAGCGAGCATGGACGAGCAGTACTTC. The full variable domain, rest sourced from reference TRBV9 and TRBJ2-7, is DSGVTQTPKHLITATGQRVTLRCSPRSGDLSVYWYQQSLDQGLQFLIQYYNGEERAKGNILERFSAQQFPDLHSELNLSSLELGDSALYFCASSVATASMDEQYFGPGTRLTVT.

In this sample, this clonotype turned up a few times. As DNA, the CDR3 is TGTGCCAGCAGCTTAGGCCCGGGGGCAGAGACCCAGTACTTC. This gives the protein CASSLGPGAETQYF. The chain links TRBV7-2 to TRBJ2-5; D may correspond to TRBD1 or TRBD2 (6 bases each). This CDR3 spans 14 amino acids. Trimming stripped 1 base from V and 4 bases from J, with 10 bases between. In germline, CDR1 is SGHTA, CDR2 FQGNSA.